These T cell receptor beta chains were read from a single sample in a study of blood T cells in healthy people across ages. TCRdb fed the 5' RACE reads into MiXCR, producing one record per CDR3 protein. The sample lists 650,000 to 800,000 distinct CDR3 sequences, 40% to 50% occurring once. What was sequenced was blood. These TCRs come from a man aged 55 to 70 in good health. CDR3s include the opening cysteine and the closing phenylalanine or tryptophan. A D gene is named only where the DNA matches it firmly. Clone size is not always given. Where it is, it says once, few, many or a class for expanded clones.

V	size	J	D	DNA	CDR3
TRBV4-3	.	TRBJ1-1	.	TGCGCCAGCAGCCAAGAAAACAGGGAGACTGAAGCTTTCTTT	CASSQENRETEAFF
TRBV7-9	.	TRBJ2-7	TRBD1	TGTGCCAGCAGCACCGCCCAAGGGACAGACTCCCGGGGACACTCCTACGAGCAGTACTTC	CASSTAQGTDSRGHSYEQYF
TRBV7-3	.	TRBJ2-1	.	TGTGCCAGCAGCCAAGGACAGTTGACGCCGTACAATGTGCAGTTCTTC	CASSQGQLTPYNVQFF
TRBV6-5	.	TRBJ2-7	TRBD2	TGTGCCAGCAGGCCGGGACTATATTCTCGCGAGCAGTACTTC	CASRPGLYSREQYF
TRBV4-3	.	TRBJ2-5	.	TGCGCCAGCAGCCAAGGCCCCGGGGCCCAAGAGACCCGGTACTTC	CASSQGPGAQETRYF
TRBV29-1	many	TRBJ2-5	.	TGCAGCGTTGAACAGGGGTATGAGACCCAGTACTTC	CSVEQGYETQYF
TRBV11-2	.	TRBJ1-2	.	TGTGCCAGCAGCTTCCTTTTCGGGGAAGGTTATGGCTACACCTTC	CASSFLFGEGYGYTF
TRBV29-1	.	TRBJ1-2	.	TGCAGCAGCGTGGGACCAAACTATGGCTACACCTTC	CSSVGPNYGYTF
TRBV7-9	.	TRBJ1-2	.	TGTGCCAGCAGCTCACGTGGAGGGCAGGGAGACTATGGCCACACCTTC	CASSSRGGQGDYGHTF
TRBV7-2	few	TRBJ2-5	TRBD1	TGTGCCAGCAGCTTCGGGGACAGAAAAGAGACCCAGTACTTC	CASSFGDRKETQYF
TRBV4-1	.	TRBJ2-5	.	TGCGCCAGCAGCCAAGATTTAAGTAAGGAGACCCAGTACTTC	CASSQDLSKETQYF
TRBV6-1	.	TRBJ2-1	.	TGTGCCAGCAGTGAAGTCGCGGGGTCTACCGGACGGTACAATGAGCAGTTCTTC	CASSEVAGSTGRYNEQFF
TRBV7-3	.	TRBJ2-6	.	TGTGCCAGCAGCTTCCCCACGGGTGGGGCCGACGTCCTGACTTTC	CASSFPTGGADVLTF
TRBV3-1	.	TRBJ2-5	TRBD2	TGTGCCAGCAGCCAAGGGCGGGGGGCCCAAGAGACCCAGTACTTC	CASSQGRGAQETQYF
TRBV27	many	TRBJ2-7	TRBD1	TGTGCCAGCAGTTTAGGGGGACAGGGGCGATCCTACGAGCAGTACTTC	CASSLGGQGRSYEQYF
TRBV7-9	.	TRBJ1-4	.	TGTGCCAGCAGCTTAGCGATGGGGGGCGTTTCGGAAAAACTGTTTTTT	CASSLAMGGVSEKLFF
TRBV20-1	.	TRBJ1-4	TRBD1	TGCAGTGCTAGCCTCTCAGACAGGGGGGTCACTAATGAAAAACTGTTTTTT	CSASLSDRGVTNEKLFF
TRBV11-2	few	TRBJ1-6	TRBD1	TGTGCCAGCAGCTTAGCGGGGACAGGGCTATCACCCCTCCACTTT	CASSLAGTGLSPLHF
TRBV12-3/TRBV12-4	once	TRBJ2-1	.	TGTGCCAGCAGGAGGGTGAGTGAGCAGTTCTTC	CASRRVSEQFF
TRBV7-9	.	TRBJ1-5	.	TGTGCCAGCAGCTTAAGCTCCCCTAATCAGCCCCAGCATTTT	CASSLSSPNQPQHF
TRBV5-4	.	TRBJ1-4	.	TGTGCCAGCAGCACCGGAGTAACCAATGAAAAACTGTTTTTT	CASSTGVTNEKLFF
TRBV20-1	.	TRBJ1-4	TRBD1	TGCAGTGCGCAAGGGGGCCTGGGGGAAAAACTGTTTTTT	CSAQGGLGEKLFF
TRBV13	.	TRBJ2-7	TRBD1	TGTGCCAGCAGCCGTCCCGGGACAGTGACCTACGAGCAGTACTTC	CASSRPGTVTYEQYF
TRBV2	.	TRBJ2-5	TRBD2	TGTGCCAGCAGGGTTACTAGCGGGTCCTTAGAGACCCAGTACTTC	CASRVTSGSLETQYF
TRBV11-3	once	TRBJ2-3	TRBD1	TGTGCCAGCAGCTCCACCGGGACAGAATCCACAGATACGCAGTATTTT	CASSSTGTESTDTQYF
TRBV6-2/TRBV6-3	many	TRBJ2-1	.	TGTGCCAGCAGTTACGATCTAGACGGGAGCTCCTACAATGAGCAGTTCTTC	CASSYDLDGSSYNEQFF
TRBV12-3/TRBV12-4	few	TRBJ2-3	.	TGTGCCAGCAGTCGGACATCTCGCACAGATACGCAGTATTTT	CASSRTSRTDTQYF
TRBV29-1	few	TRBJ2-5	TRBD2	TGCAGCGTTCAGCGGGGGTTCCAAGAGACCCAGTACTTC	CSVQRGFQETQYF
TRBV6-1	.	TRBJ2-1	.	TGTGCCGGGTCTAGGACAGCGAATGAGCAGTTCTTC	CAGSRTANEQFF
TRBV6-6	.	TRBJ2-7	.	TGTGCCAGCAGCCCTGACAGTTTAGATCAGTACTTC	CASSPDSLDQYF
TRBV4-3	.	TRBJ2-2	TRBD1	TGCGCCAGCAGCCAGGGACAGGGGGACGGGGAGCTGTTTTTT	CASSQGQGDGELFF
TRBV9	few	TRBJ2-3	.	TGTGCCAGCAGCTCCGCGAGTCCCACAGATACGCAGTATTTT	CASSSASPTDTQYF
TRBV28	.	TRBJ2-7	TRBD1	TGTGCCAGCAGCCAGAGGGGGACAGGGTCCCACGAGCAGTACTTC	CASSQRGTGSHEQYF
TRBV28	.	TRBJ1-5	.	TGTGCCAGCAGTTTCGGATTTATGGGGGTGCGGTTGTCGGTTAGTCAGCCCCAGCATTTT	CASSFGFMGVRLSVSQPQHF
TRBV7-6	.	TRBJ1-1	TRBD1	TGTGCCAGCAGCCGTGACAGGGACGCTGAAGCTTTCTTT	CASSRDRDAEAFF
TRBV20-1	many	TRBJ2-1	TRBD2	TGCAGTGCTTGGGGGCCGGGGCTAGCGGGCAACAATGAGCAGTTCTTC	CSAWGPGLAGNNEQFF
TRBV13	.	TRBJ2-3	TRBD1	TGTGCCAGCAGCTTAGGCCGGGGGACAGGGGGCACAGATACGCAGTATTTT	CASSLGRGTGGTDTQYF
TRBV6-2/TRBV6-3	.	TRBJ2-1	TRBD2	TGTGCCAGCAGTTACGGGGGGGGTCGTTCCTACAATGAGCAGTTCTTC	CASSYGGGRSYNEQFF
TRBV6-2/TRBV6-3	.	TRBJ2-1	TRBD1	TGTGCCAGCAGTCTGACCGGGACAGGGGCTCGCAATGAGCAGTTCTTC	CASSLTGTGARNEQFF
TRBV20-1	.	TRBJ1-5	TRBD1	TGCAGTGCTAAGGTCAAACTGGACAGGGGGATGAGCAATCAGCCCCAGCATTTT	CSAKVKLDRGMSNQPQHF
TRBV4-1	.	TRBJ2-3	.	TGCGCCAGCAGCCAAGAACCCTGGACAGATACGCAGTATTTT	CASSQEPWTDTQYF
TRBV4-3	.	TRBJ1-2	.	TGCGCCAGCAGCCAAGGGCCGATTAAAGCGGAGGGCTACACCTTC	CASSQGPIKAEGYTF
TRBV4-3	.	TRBJ1-6	.	TGCGCCAGCAGCCAAGTTGGTTATTCACCCCTCCACTTT	CASSQVGYSPLHF
TRBV7-6	few	TRBJ2-7	.	TGTGCCAGCAGCCAAACCGGGACCCAATTAAGTTACGAGCAGTACTTC	CASSQTGTQLSYEQYF
TRBV4-2	.	TRBJ2-3	.	TGTGCCGGCAGCCAAGATTTCGGGGCTAGCACAGATACGCAGTATTTT	CAGSQDFGASTDTQYF
TRBV20-1	.	TRBJ2-7	.	TGCAGTGCTAGAGATAGGATACAGTTTCCCTACGAGCAGTACTTC	CSARDRIQFPYEQYF
TRBV20-1	.	TRBJ2-5	.	TGCAGTGCTGCCCCCCCTCTAGGGACCCCAGAGACCCAGTACTTC	CSAAPPLGTPETQYF
TRBV7-9	few	TRBJ2-7	.	TGTGCCAGCAGCCTGCCTAGGGGGGGGAACTCCTACGAGCAGTACTTC	CASSLPRGGNSYEQYF
TRBV5-1	few	TRBJ2-4	TRBD2	TGCGCCAGCAGCCCGCGGACTAGCGGGGTCCTAGCCAAAAACATTCAGTACTTC	CASSPRTSGVLAKNIQYF
TRBV6-5	.	TRBJ2-7	TRBD2	TGTGCCAGCAGCCCCGCTGAGCTAGCGGGGAAATACGAGCAGTACTTC	CASSPAELAGKYEQYF
TRBV6-2/TRBV6-3	.	TRBJ1-4	.	TGTGCCAGCAGTTACCGACAAGCAACTAATGAAAAACTGTTTTTT	CASSYRQATNEKLFF
TRBV5-4	.	TRBJ2-5	TRBD2	TGTGCCAGCAGCTCACAACTAGCGGGAGGGCAAGAGACCCAGTACTTC	CASSSQLAGGQETQYF
TRBV11-2	.	TRBJ2-5	.	TGTGCCAGCAGCTTAGATTATTTATCGGAGACCCAGTACTTC	CASSLDYLSETQYF
TRBV6-2/TRBV6-3	.	TRBJ2-5	TRBD2	TGTGCCAGCAGTACGCCGACTAGCGGGAAAGAGACCCAGTACTTC	CASSTPTSGKETQYF